This T cell receptor beta chain was profiled in a study of T cell changes during pregnancy in multiple sclerosis. Trimming took 4 bases from V and 0 from J, leaving 10 bases between them. This CDR3 spans 15 amino acids. Germline CDR1 is MRHNA and CDR2 is SNTAGT. Sequenced by immunoSEQ multiplex PCR; TCRdb stores in-frame clones only, minus some. The data hold about 60,000 clones, with 85% to 95% observed a single time. This clone was counted a few times. This clonotype was sampled from a female donor with multiple sclerosis, enrolled in a pregnancy study. The rearrangement links TRBV6-4 to TRBJ2-1; D call uncertain. The sequenced sample was peripheral blood, obtained in the first trimester of pregnancy. The DNA for the CDR3 is TGTGCCAGCAGTGCGGTAGCCGACTCCTACAATGAGCAGTTCTTC. This gives the protein CASSAVADSYNEQFF.